Listed below are T cell receptor beta chains from one sample, sequenced in a study of shared clonotypes between healthy human individuals. The protocol was immunoSEQ multiplex PCR, while the TCRdb copy is restricted to in-frame clones and leaves out a portion. This table holds around 2.1 million clones, 93% found once. The specimen sequenced was naive CD8+ T cells from PBMCs. The receptors stem from a young man in good health. Some clones in this sample may be carry-over from other donors' samples. CDR3s include the opening cysteine and the closing phenylalanine or tryptophan. A D gene is named only where the DNA matches it firmly. Rows may omit the clone size; those that give it use once, few, many or a size class.

>TRBD1|TRBV9|-|TRBJ1-2
TGTGCCAGCAGCGTAGACTCCGGGACAGGGGTTAGCTACACCTTC
CASSVDSGTGVSYTF
>-|TRBV27|-|TRBJ1-5
TGTGCCAGCACCCCCCTTGCTGCTCAGGGAGGGAATCAGCCCCAGCATTTT
CASTPLAAQGGNQPQHF
>TRBD2|TRBV5-1|-|TRBJ2-2
TGCGCCAGCCGGGGGACTAGCGGCGACACCGGGGAGCTGTTTTTT
CASRGTSGDTGELFF
>-|TRBV6-5|-|TRBJ2-7
TGTGCCAGCAGTTACTCTTCGTTGTCGCGAACGTACGAGCAGTACTTC
CASSYSSLSRTYEQYF
>-|TRBV7-9|-|TRBJ2-1
TGTGCCAGCAGCTTTGGAGCGGCCTACAATGAGCAGTTCTTC
CASSFGAAYNEQFF
>TRBD1|TRBV7-9|-|TRBJ2-5
TGTGCCAGCAGCGCCGGACAGGGTCAAGAGACCCAGTACTTC
CASSAGQGQETQYF
>TRBD1|TRBV28|-|TRBJ1-2
TGTGCCAGCAGCCAGGGGGGTGATGGCTACACCTTC
CASSQGGDGYTF
>-|TRBV15|few|TRBJ1-5
TGTGCCACCAGCAGAGATCGGGGTAGCAATCAGCCCCAGCATTTT
CATSRDRGSNQPQHF
>-|TRBV9|-|TRBJ2-2
TGTGCCAGCAGCGCATCGGGACGGAGCCACACCGGGGAGCTGTTTTTT
CASSASGRSHTGELFF
>TRBD2|TRBV2|once|TRBJ2-1
TGTGCCAGCAGCGCGAGACCGACTAGCGGGAGGGCCTCGGGTGAGCAGTTCTTC
CASSARPTSGRASGEQFF
>-|TRBV10-3|-|TRBJ2-2
TGTGCCACCCTTACTCGGGACACCGGGGAGCTGTTTTTT
CATLTRDTGELFF